This TCR beta chain was retrieved from a study of T-cell reconstitution after alpha-beta-depleted transplantation in children. Findings and caveats of the study: About two months after transplant, alpha-beta T cells reportedly came from several hundred expanded graft clones.

This clonotype was seen at least ten times. Its antigen is not identified. Preparation of the TCRbeta library involved a method that used unique molecular identifiers. Using its own MiXCR run on the PCR reads, TCRdb lists one record per CDR3 protein. The table records some 450,000 distinct CDR3 sequences, approximately 41% of them present only once. V lost 5 bases to trimming and J lost 6 bases, with 11 bases between them. The CDR3 sequence is 13 residues long. Germline CDR1 and CDR2: SGHKS and YYEKEE (reference sequence). The gene calls are TRBV5-5 and TRBJ1-4; D not resolved. Sequencing used PBMCs, obtained before TCRalphabeta/CD19-depleted stem cell transplant. The sequence was obtained from a girl aged 2-9 years with aplastic anemia, due to receive a stem cell transplant. The CDR3 is CASRRTVDEKLFF. The CDR3 nucleotides read TGTGCCAGCAGGCGAACAGTGGATGAAAAACTGTTTTTT. The whole variable domain, filled in from reference TRBV5-5 and TRBJ1-4, reads DAGVTQSPTHLIKTRGQQVTLRCSPISGHKSVSWYQQVLGQGPQFIFQYYEKEERGRGNFPDRFSARQFPNYSSELNVNALLLGDSALYLCASRRTVDEKLFFGSGTQLSVL.